This T cell receptor beta chain was found in a study of regulatory T cells in long-lasting Graves disease (dated by TCRdb to the early 2020s). In terms of the full investigation: Persistent Graves' disease meant more than 5 years of antithyroid drug treatment with TSH receptor autoantibodies that stayed positive. Patients with persistent Graves' disease were compared with patients with newly diagnosed Graves' disease using TCR sequencing and RNA sequencing of peripheral blood. The study was registered as a clinical trial and conducted in China. A total of about 33 samples were covered by TCR sequencing, comprising approximately 13 persistent and about 20 newly diagnosed Graves' disease patients. On average, persistent Graves' disease patients in the clinical cohort had been on antithyroid drugs for about 10 years. Study-level results and caveats: Compared with newly diagnosed patients, persistent Graves' disease patients had lower TCR Shannon entropy and fewer highly expanded clones, which suggests clonal expansion. Only the TCR beta chain was sequenced and analyzed. The small sample size was acknowledged by the authors as a limitation that may reduce accuracy. Peripheral blood alone was examined, since thyroid tissue, which constituted the primary lesion, could not be accessed. A larger number of public clonotypes was shared among persistent patients (around 3,000) than among newly diagnosed patients (around 970).

Sample time point, as interpreted from the label and publication: persistent/refractory GD, antithyroid drugs over 5 years with positive TRAb. For both TCR sequencing and RNA sequencing, RNA was extracted from PBMCs using TRIzol. The diagnosis of Graves' disease followed American Thyroid Association guidelines. Patients were recruited from an endocrinology department in Xi'an, China. From each patient, around 9 milliliters of peripheral blood was collected into an EDTA anticoagulant tube. Ficoll Paque Plus density gradient separation was used to isolate PBMCs, and no additional T cell sorting was done. An Agilent 2100 Bioanalyzer and agarose gel were used to check RNA quality, and a NanoDrop 2000 was used to measure RNA concentration. This clonotype appeared many times. Which antigen it targets is not known. Nothing much larger sits one base from this clone, and base qualities are not available. Library method: multiplex PCR. The sample was run on an Illumina HiSeq 4000. CDR3 regions were amplified by Arm-PCR with iRepertoire HTBI primers to construct TCR beta libraries. Before sequencing, the PCR products underwent gel purification. The original pipeline was this. Gene usage analysis of CDR3 amino acid clonotypes relied on the approximately 60 TRBV and 15 or so TRBJ segments identified across samples. COPE and FqMerger were used to merge filtered high-quality paired reads into contigs. Contigs were aligned with BLAST to IMGT TRBV, TRBD and TRBJ reference genes, and CDR3 was defined per IMGT. Any clonotype with a frequency above 0.1% was counted as a highly expanded clone. Shannon entropy was used to measure repertoire diversity, and the Gini coefficient was used to measure V-J evenness. Clonotypes shared by more than one individual were considered public. TCRdb reprocessed the public reads (quality trimming at Q25 with fastp, clone calling with MiXCR) and kept in-frame beta chains. Rows are unified per CDR3 protein, each entry keeping the most common DNA and genes. The V and J calls were not made by the authors but by TCRdb's processing. The sample records over 450,000 distinct CDR3 sequences, about 22% of which are singletons. The leading ten clones occupy 7% to 9% of the sample.

The material was peripheral blood mononuclear cells (PBMCs), obtained when the disease was refractory, from a patient treated with antithyroid drugs. The TCR originated in a female donor with Graves disease.

In nucleotides, the sequence is TGTGCCAGCAGCCAGGGCTATGGCTACACCTTC. This encodes CASSQGYGYTF. The receptor chain draws on TRBV3-1 and TRBJ1-2; there is no confident call for the D gene. The CDR3, from cysteine to phenylalanine, totals 11 residues. Just the 33-base CDR3 DNA is kept, in frame starting at base 1. The V and J ends are trimmed by 3 bases and 4 bases, leaving 3 bases between them. Looking up the germline V gene (reference sequence) yields CDR1 LGHDT and CDR2 YNNKEL.